This T cell receptor beta chain derives from a study of technical replicates of blood from four donors (dated by TCRdb to 2016 to 2017). A word on this clone: Its antigen is still unknown. There are no base qualities to consult, and no much larger clone falls within one base.

V trim: 6 bases; J trim: 2 bases; unmatched bases: 4. The CDR3, cysteine through phenylalanine, is 13 amino acids long. Only CDR3 DNA is held: 39 bases, read in frame from base 1. CDR1 and CDR2 (MNHEY, SMNVEV) derive from the germline V gene (reference sequence). Receptors were amplified or captured by the immunoSEQ multiplex PCR assay. TCRdb re-hosts the immuneACCESS table, in-frame sequences only. Its copies lack some clones; in the studies checked, an unresolved V gene accounts for under half of them, and the cause for the rest is not known. The sample has approximately 58,000 clones on record, just over 85% of them singletons. The ten largest clones represent 5.5% to 6.5% of the sample.

The sample consisted of PBMCs. Recombination joined TRBV27 with TRBJ2-7; 7 nucleotides in the junction match TRBD2. This receptor was identified in a human donor in good health. Some clones in this sample may be carry-over from other donors' samples. The CDR3 protein sequence reads: CASRWGRAYEQYF. The nucleotide sequence reads TGTGCCAGCAGGTGGGGGAGGGCCTACGAGCAGTACTTC.